The sequence of this T cell receptor beta chain was determined in a study of shared clonotypes between healthy human individuals. The CDR3 sequence is 15 residues long. V shed 1 base and J shed 5 bases, with 14 bases lying between them. CDR1 SGHTA and CDR2 FQGNSA come from the germline V gene. Here immunoSEQ multiplex PCR was the method, and the copy in TCRdb shows in-frame clones only, minus some. The sample lists approximately 1.5 million clones, approximately 98.5% occurring once. V usage is TRBV7-2 and J usage is TRBJ2-5; D is ambiguous. The receptor was isolated from a man younger than 40 in good health. The sample consisted of naive CD4+ T cells sorted from blood. The subset here: CD45RA+ positively selected. CDR3 nucleotide sequence: TGTGCCAGCAGCTTAGGACGGCCGGGTGGGGAGACCCAGTACTTC. This sequence encodes CASSLGRPGGETQYF.